This TCR beta chain was sequenced during a study of T cell repertoires in cytomegalovirus infection. For the study at large: Public TCR beta signatures provided an indication of both CMV infection and a matching HLA type.

Germline CDR1 DFQATT, CDR2 SNEGSKA (reference sequence). V was shortened by 0 bases and J by 4 bases, with 16 bases between the two germline ends. The CDR3 sequence is 16 residues long. TCRdb processed the reads anew with MiXCR; each CDR3 protein has one entry. The sample yields over 450,000 distinct CDR3 sequences, about 11% seen once. Sequencing was performed on PBMCs. The J gene is TRBJ2-1, the V gene TRBV20-1; D unresolved. This receptor was identified in a human donor in good health (CMV status not recorded). Some clones in this sample may be carry-over from other donors' samples. CDR3 residues: CSARDTAATTYNEQFF. The CDR3 region has the DNA TGCAGTGCTAGAGATACGGCGGCCACTACTTACAATGAGCAGTTCTTC.